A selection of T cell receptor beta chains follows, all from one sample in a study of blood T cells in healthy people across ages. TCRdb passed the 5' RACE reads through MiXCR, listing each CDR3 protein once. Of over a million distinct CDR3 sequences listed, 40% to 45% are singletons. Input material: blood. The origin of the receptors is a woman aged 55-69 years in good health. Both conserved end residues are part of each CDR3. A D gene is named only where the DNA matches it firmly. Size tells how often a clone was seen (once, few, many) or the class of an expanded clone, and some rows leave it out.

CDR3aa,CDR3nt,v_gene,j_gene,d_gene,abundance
CASSLVSREGEQYF,TGTGCCAGCAGTCTTGTAAGTCGCGAGGGGGAGCAGTACTTC,TRBV6-2/TRBV6-3,TRBJ2-7,.,few
CASSPISSSPLHF,TGTGCCAGCTCACCCATCTCAAGTTCACCCCTCCACTTT,TRBV18,TRBJ1-6,.,.
CASSATGTGYVGELFF,TGTGCCAGCAGTGCCACCGGGACAGGGTACGTCGGGGAGCTGTTTTTT,TRBV6-1,TRBJ2-2,TRBD1,.
CASSSGTGETDTQCF,TGTGCCAGCAGTTCTGGGACAGGGGAGACAGATACGCAGTGTTTT,TRBV28,TRBJ2-3,TRBD1,.
CAISESSLLAGDTQYF,TGTGCCATCAGTGAGTCGAGCCTCCTTGCCGGCGATACGCAGTATTTT,TRBV10-3,TRBJ2-3,.,.
CSAALLRETQYF,TGCAGTGCCGCGTTACTTAGGGAGACCCAGTACTTC,TRBV20-1,TRBJ2-5,.,once
CASSFAVLGNEQYF,TGTGCCAGCAGCTTCGCCGTCCTGGGGAATGAGCAGTACTTC,TRBV7-9,TRBJ2-7,.,.
CASSTARTDSYEQYF,TGTGCCAGCAGTACCGCGAGGACCGACTCCTACGAGCAGTACTTC,TRBV27,TRBJ2-7,.,.
CSVRGGPNQPQHF,TGCAGCGTCAGGGGAGGGCCCAATCAGCCCCAGCATTTT,TRBV29-1,TRBJ1-5,.,.
CSVDDEQGQVDTEYF,TGCAGCGTTGACGATGAACAGGGGCAGGTAGATACGGAGTATTTT,TRBV29-1,TRBJ2-3,TRBD1,.
CASSLVQGTPVQETQYF,TGCGCCAGCAGCTTGGTACAGGGCACCCCCGTCCAAGAGACCCAGTACTTC,TRBV5-1,TRBJ2-5,.,few
CASSYLSSQSGGYNEQFF,TGTGCCAGCAGTTACCTTTCAAGCCAGTCAGGGGGCTACAATGAGCAGTTCTTC,TRBV6-5,TRBJ2-1,TRBD1,.
CSASSLAGGGETQYF,TGCAGTGCTAGTAGCCTAGCGGGAGGCGGAGAGACCCAGTACTTC,TRBV20-1,TRBJ2-5,TRBD2,.
CASSFTEGLLGTAVAKNIQYF,TGTGCCAGCAGTTTCACGGAGGGCTTACTCGGGACAGCCGTCGCCAAAAACATTCAGTACTTC,TRBV9,TRBJ2-4,.,.
CASSETLLAGTFTDTQYF,TGTGCCAGCTCCGAAACCCTGCTAGCGGGGACCTTCACAGATACGCAGTATTTT,TRBV6-1,TRBJ2-3,TRBD2,.
CATSRDPLGGRVVEQYF,TGTGCCACCAGCAGAGACCCCCTGGGGGGAAGGGTCGTCGAGCAGTACTTC,TRBV15,TRBJ2-7,.,.
CASRTPFTGMNTEAFF,TGTGCCAGCAGAACCCCATTCACAGGGATGAACACTGAAGCTTTCTTT,TRBV5-5,TRBJ1-1,.,.
CATNSGARLGETQYF,TGTGCCACCAATTCCGGGGCTCGCTTAGGTGAGACCCAGTACTTC,TRBV24-1,TRBJ2-5,.,.
CASSPLTEASTDTLYF,TGCGCCAGCAGCCCTCTGACAGAAGCTAGCACAGATACGCTGTATTTT,TRBV5-1,TRBJ2-3,.,.
CSVDRGTGNGYTF,TGCAGCGTTGACAGGGGGACAGGGAATGGCTACACCTTC,TRBV29-1,TRBJ1-2,TRBD1,few
CASSPIRGQGYGYTF,TGTGCCAGCAGCCCAATCCGGGGACAGGGCTATGGCTACACCTTC,TRBV9,TRBJ1-2,TRBD1,.
CASRQGGNSPLHF,TGTGCCAGCAGACAGGGGGGGAATTCACCCCTCCACTTT,TRBV7-3,TRBJ1-6,TRBD1,.
CSAISGLAAWEQYF,TGCAGTGCTATTTCGGGACTAGCGGCATGGGAGCAGTACTTC,TRBV20-1,TRBJ2-7,TRBD2,.
CASSYGAGINYGYTF,TGTGCCAGCAGTTACGGGGCAGGGATAAACTATGGCTACACCTTC,TRBV6-5,TRBJ1-2,.,.
CASVGDIPEQYF,TGTGCCAGCGTGGGGGACATTCCCGAGCAGTACTTC,TRBV28,TRBJ2-7,.,.